A single sample is the source of the 13 T cell receptor beta chains below, sequenced in a study of T cell changes during pregnancy in multiple sclerosis. Method: immunoSEQ multiplex PCR; TCRdb's copy keeps in-frame clones and lacks some. In the table there are 43,000 or so clones, 70% to 90% of which are singletons. The starting material was peripheral blood, obtained in the first trimester of pregnancy. The receptors were sampled from a female donor with multiple sclerosis, enrolled in a pregnancy study.

CDR3 nucleotides: TGTGCCACCGGGGACAGCTACGAGCAGTACTTC. This translates into CATGDSYEQYF. The chain links TRBV6-5 to TRBJ2-7; 7 positions agree with TRBD1. CDR1 is MNHEY and CDR2 is SVGAGI in the germline V gene. The CDR3 covers 11 residues. The J segment lost 3 bases and the V segment lost 10 bases, leaving 3 bases of the junction unmatched.

This clone was detected only once. This rearrangement joins TRBV4-2 to TRBJ2-3; D is ambiguous. This CDR3 contains 14 residues. Looked up from germline, CDR1 is LGHNA and CDR2 is YNFKEQ. V was cut by 2 bases and J by 4 bases, with 10 bases left in between. The CDR3 reads CASSQKLPPDTQYF. The DNA for the CDR3 is TGTGCCAGCAGCCAAAAGCTACCCCCAGATACGCAGTATTTT.

The chain couples TRBV18 to TRBJ1-1; D not resolved. V was cut by 5 bases and J by 1 base, with 8 bases left in between. Germline V gives CDR1 KGHSH, CDR2 LQKENI. The CDR3 runs 13 residues. CDR3 nucleotides: TGTGCCAGCTCATTACGCGGGAACACTGAAGCTTTCTTT. It codes for CASSLRGNTEAFF.

About this clone: An end of the junction differs from the germline gene, which may be a read error. V and J are TRBV7-7 and TRBJ2-5; TRBD2 might be the D (6 bases). Germline-derived CDR1 and CDR2 are SSHAT and FNYEAQ (reference sequence). The length of the CDR3 is 14 residues. The CDR3 region is CASSLEVASVTQYF. DNA for the CDR3: TGTGCTAGCAGCTTAGAGGTGGCTAGCGTGACCCAGTACTTC.

This clone appeared a single time. The chain couples TRBV5-6 to TRBJ2-5; 10 bases are a match to TRBD1. Germline V gives CDR1 SGHDT, CDR2 YYEEEE. The V gene end was trimmed by 4 bases and the J gene end by 2 bases; junction bases not matched to a gene: 2. The CDR3 spans 14 residues. The CDR3 nucleotides are TGTGCCAGCAGCCCGGGACAGGGGCAAGAGACCCAGTACTTC. Translated, it gives CASSPGQGQETQYF.

The sample holds a few counts of this clone. The V gene is TRBV2, the J gene TRBJ1-5; D perhaps matches TRBD1 (6 bases). The V end was cut by 7 bases, the J end by 8 bases, with 12 bases between. Germline loops: CDR1 SNHLY, CDR2 FYNNEI. This CDR3 is built from 12 residues. CDR3 region: CASTQGLEPQHF. As DNA, the CDR3 is TGTGCCAGCACCCAGGGGCTCGAGCCCCAGCATTTT.

This chain connects TRBV5-1 to TRBJ1-1; TRBD1 might be the D (5 bases). The CDR3 spans 18 residues. V shed 4 bases and J shed 0 bases, with 22 bases lying between them. Germline V gives CDR1 SGHRS, CDR2 YFSETQ. CDR3 DNA: TGCGCCAGCAGCGATTCTCCAAGGGGCGGAACCATGAACACTGAAGCTTTCTTT. It encodes CASSDSPRGGTMNTEAFF.

The rearrangement uses TRBV18 and TRBJ1-3; TRBD1 matches 9 bases. This CDR3 is 14 amino acids long. Unmatched junction bases numbered 1, after V lost 2 bases and J lost 5 bases. CDR1 KGHSH and CDR2 LQKENI come from the germline V gene. The CDR3 bases are TGTGCCAGCTCACCAGGGACAGGGAGAAACACCATATATTTT. Residues: CASSPGTGRNTIYF.

The chain couples TRBV5-1 to TRBJ1-1; D is possibly TRBD1 (6 bases). Trimming left V 4 bases short and J 3 bases short, with 22 bases between. CDR1 and CDR2 from the germline V gene are SGHRS and YFSETQ. The CDR3 consists of 17 residues. The CDR3 nucleotides are TGCGCCAGCAGCCCCATGGGCAGGGGAATGCACTACACTGAAGCTTTCTTT. This encodes CASSPMGRGMHYTEAFF.

The chain joins TRBV7-3 to TRBJ2-5; tentatively, D is TRBD2 (7 bases). Germline V gives CDR1 SGHTA, CDR2 FQGTGA. This CDR3 is built from 16 residues. V was shortened by 0 bases and J by 5 bases, with 16 bases between the two germline ends. The CDR3 DNA follows: TGTGCCAGCAGCTTAACTGGGGGGGCCCCTGGTGAGACCCAGTACTTC. It translates to CASSLTGGAPGETQYF.

The rearrangement links TRBV30 to TRBJ1-1, with D unclear. The CDR3 extends over 12 amino acids. Germline V gene sequence: CDR1 GTSNPN, CDR2 SVGIG (reference sequence). V shed 0 bases and J shed 3 bases, with 5 bases lying between them. The CDR3 sequence is CAWSVIDTEAFF. In DNA, the CDR3 is TGTGCCTGGAGTGTAATCGACACTGAAGCTTTCTTT.

A note on this clone: Other nucleotide sequences from this sample produce the same CDR3. The genes are TRBV6-5 and TRBJ1-2; TRBD1 might be the D (6 bases). Trimming stripped 2 bases from V and 4 bases from J, with 11 bases between. The CDR3 sequence is 14 residues long. The germline V gene encodes CDR1 MNHEY and CDR2 SVGAGI. CDR3 protein: CASSYLGQSYGYTF. The DNA of the CDR3 is TGTGCCAGCAGTTACCTGGGACAATCCTATGGCTACACCTTC.

The chain employs TRBV5-1 and TRBJ2-2, with D unclear. V gave up 0 bases and J gave up 4 bases, with 10 bases separating them. CDR3 length: 15 residues. Germline lookup yields CDR1 SGHRS and CDR2 YFSETQ. The CDR3 sequence is CASSLEDPGTGELFF. CDR3 bases: TGCGCCAGCAGCTTGGAGGATCCGGGCACCGGGGAGCTGTTTTTT.